These 18 T cell receptor beta chains were all obtained from the same sample, sequenced in a study of cytomegalovirus exposure and HLA in healthy donors. The PCR contained 60 Vbeta and 13 Jbeta primers. Clones were read by immunoSEQ multiplex PCR, and TCRdb kept only the in-frame ones, dropping some. The profile shows about 25,000 clones, roughly 68% of them singletons. Material: PBMCs. The receptors originated from a woman between 45 and 65 years old in good health and CMV-seronegative.

V and J are TRBV5-1 and TRBJ2-5, with D tentatively TRBD1 (5 bases). Germline V gene sequence: CDR1 SGHRS, CDR2 YFSETQ. CDR3 length: 14 amino acids. V lost 7 bases to trimming and J lost 2 bases, with 15 bases between them. The CDR3 DNA follows: TGCGCCAGCTTCCCCTTCGACAGTCAAGAGACCCAGTACTTC. This sequence encodes CASFPFDSQETQYF.

This sequence joins TRBV6-5 and TRBJ1-3; possibly TRBD1 for D (6 bases). This CDR3 spans 15 amino acids. Trimming pared 6 bases from V and 2 bases from J, leaving 14 bases between. Germline V gives CDR1 MNHEY, CDR2 SVGAGI. The DNA for the CDR3 is TGTGCCAGCAGAGTACAGGGATCTGCTGGAAACACCATATATTTT. It translates to CASRVQGSAGNTIYF.

As DNA, the CDR3 is TGCAGCGTTGAAGGTGGGGGGGCGGGAACCAAAAACATTCAGTACTTC. Its translation is CSVEGGGAGTKNIQYF. The gene calls are TRBV29-1 and TRBJ2-4; TRBD2 might be the D (7 bases). Trimming stripped 1 base from V and 2 bases from J, with 15 bases between. Germline loops: CDR1 SQVTM, CDR2 ANQGSEA. CDR3 length: 16 residues.

The chain carries TRBV13 and TRBJ1-2; 8 nucleotides align to TRBD1. The CDR3 length is 13 residues. Germline V gives CDR1 PRHDT, CDR2 FYEKMQ (reference sequence). The V gene end was trimmed by 3 bases and the J gene end by 4 bases; junction bases not matched to a gene: 1. CDR3 region: CASSFDRGYGYTF. CDR3 in DNA: TGTGCCAGCAGCTTTGACAGGGGCTATGGCTACACCTTC.

This sequence joins TRBV6-5 and TRBJ2-7; 8 bases align to TRBD1. The V and J ends lost 6 bases and 5 bases, in that order; junction bases with no gene match: 9. Germline V gene data show CDR1 as MNHEY and CDR2 as SVGAGI. The CDR3 totals 14 residues. The CDR3 region is CASRRQGHPNEQYF. CDR3 nucleotide sequence: TGTGCCAGCAGGCGACAGGGGCACCCGAACGAGCAGTACTTC.

The chain links TRBV29-1 to TRBJ1-3; D ambiguous. Trimming removed 7 bases at V and 0 bases at J, with 7 bases between. Per the germline V gene, CDR1 is SQVTM and CDR2 is ANQGSEA. The CDR3 is 12 residues long. As DNA, the CDR3 is TGCAGCGCTACAGACTCTGGAAACACCATATATTTT. Encoded protein: CSATDSGNTIYF.

The chain recombines TRBV7-3 with TRBJ2-2; 11 bases match TRBD1. Germline CDR1 is SGHTA and CDR2 is FQGTGA. The CDR3 is made up of 16 amino acids. V lost 5 bases to trimming and J lost 5 bases; unmatched junction nucleotides: 7. The CDR3 sequence is CASSPTGTGGTGELFF. The CDR3, as DNA: TGTGCCAGCAGCCCCACCGGGACAGGGGGAACCGGGGAGCTGTTTTTT.

The chain is built from TRBV29-1 and TRBJ2-3, with TRBD1 as a possible D gene (5 bases). This CDR3 is 14 amino acids long. Germline CDR1 SQVTM, CDR2 ANQGSEA. The ends were cut back, 5 bases at V and 4 bases at J, with 16 bases in the middle. CDR3 DNA: TGCAGCGTTCGAAGGGGTATTGGGGCAGATACGCAGTATTTT. This sequence encodes CSVRRGIGADTQYF.

This clone was counted a few times. V is TRBV29-1 and J is TRBJ1-2, with D unclear. Germline V CDR1 and CDR2: SQVTM, ANQGSEA. This CDR3 is 12 amino acids long. The germline V and J ends were trimmed by 3 bases and 5 bases, with 10 bases remaining between them. In nucleotides, the CDR3 is TGCAGCGTTGAGGTCGGGGTTTATGGCTACACCTTC. It is translated as CSVEVGVYGYTF.

The chain employs TRBV10-2 and TRBJ2-1; TRBD2 aligns across 10 bases. The CDR3 runs 15 residues. The V segment lost 9 bases and the J segment 10 bases; nucleotides outside the gene matches: 15. Germline-derived CDR1 and CDR2 are WSHSY and SAAADI. CDR3 sequence reads: CASRLGLASGGEQFF. CDR3 DNA sequence: TGCGCCAGTAGATTGGGACTAGCGTCAGGGGGGGAGCAGTTCTTC.

This clone was seen more than once but under ten times. J is TRBJ2-1 and V is TRBV29-1; D might be TRBD2 (6 bases). V was clipped by 5 bases and J by 2 bases, with 13 bases between them. The CDR3 runs 14 residues. Per the germline V gene, CDR1 is SQVTM and CDR2 is ANQGSEA. The CDR3 loop reads CSVSQGGTYNEQFF. The CDR3 bases are TGCAGCGTTAGCCAAGGAGGGACCTACAATGAGCAGTTCTTC.

This rearrangement joins TRBV5-6 to TRBJ2-1, with TRBD1 matching over 8 bases. CDR1 is SGHDT and CDR2 is YYEEEE in the germline V gene. This CDR3 has 15 residues. Unmatched junction bases numbered 8, after V lost 4 bases and J lost 5 bases. The CDR3 DNA is TGTGCCAGCAGCCCCGGGACAGGTGGACACAATGAGCAGTTCTTC. Encoded protein: CASSPGTGGHNEQFF. The variable domain in full, with the rest retrieved from reference TRBV5-6 and TRBJ2-1, is DAGVTQSPTHLIKTRGQQVTLRCSPKSGHDTVSWYQQALGQGPQFIFQYYEEEERQRGNFPDRFSGHQFPNYSSELNVNALLLGDSALYLCASSPGTGGHNEQFFGPGTRLTVL.

This clone was seen a few times. This sequence joins TRBV2 and TRBJ2-5; possible D gene TRBD2, 6 bases. Germline CDR1 SNHLY, CDR2 FYNNEI. The CDR3 loop spans 14 amino acids. The ends were cut back, 6 bases at V and 4 bases at J, with 15 bases in the middle. The CDR3 DNA reads as TGTGCCAGCAGGGGCAGGGAGGCAAGAGAGACCCAGTACTTC. It codes for CASRGREARETQYF. The variable domain in full, with the rest retrieved from reference TRBV2 and TRBJ2-5, is EPEVTQTPSHQVTQMGQEVILRCVPISNHLYFYWYRQILGQKVEFLVSFYNNEISEKSEIFDDQFSVERPDGSNFTLKIRSTKLEDSAMYFCASRGREARETQYFGPGTRLLVL.

The chain carries TRBV19 and TRBJ1-2; D unclear. The CDR3 is 13 amino acids. Germline CDR1 LNHDA, CDR2 SQIVND (reference sequence). V lost 3 bases and J lost 8, with 13 bases in between. CDR3 sequence (DNA): TGTGCCAGTAGTATTAAACAGAATCTGGGCTACACCTTC. Protein product: CASSIKQNLGYTF.

The V and J genes are TRBV7-2 and TRBJ1-2; tentatively, D is TRBD1 (6 bases). The CDR3 contains 13 residues. V gave up 5 bases and J gave up 4 bases, with 11 bases separating them. The germline V gene encodes CDR1 SGHTA and CDR2 FQGNSA. The CDR3 nucleotides are TGTGCCAGCAGCCAAAGGGGGACCTATGGCTACACCTTC. Translated, it gives CASSQRGTYGYTF.

This chain links TRBV7-6 with TRBJ2-5, with D hard to call. V gave up 4 bases and J gave up 7 bases, with 13 bases separating them. The CDR3 covers 13 residues. Looked up from germline, CDR1 is SGHVS and CDR2 is FNYEAQ. The CDR3 DNA is TGTGCCAGCAGCTCCACGGCCCCAGGGACCCAGTACTTC. Encoded protein: CASSSTAPGTQYF.

This chain connects TRBV5-1 to TRBJ1-6; 7 bases are shared with TRBD1. V lost 0 bases to trimming and J lost 10 bases; unmatched junction nucleotides: 4. CDR1 is SGHRS and CDR2 is YFSETQ in the germline V gene. The CDR3 consists of 14 residues. CDR3 nucleotides: TGCGCCAGCAGCTTGGGACAGGGTGGCTCACCCCTCCACTTT. Amino acids: CASSLGQGGSPLHF.

The V and J genes are TRBV6-6 and TRBJ2-3; tentative D call: TRBD2 (5 bases). Trimming pared 3 bases from V and 2 bases from J, leaving 9 bases between. In germline, CDR1 is MNHNY, CDR2 SVGAGI (reference sequence). The CDR3 is 14 residues long. The DNA of the CDR3 is TGTGCCAGCAGTTATCCCGGGAACACAGATACGCAGTATTTT. The encoded protein is CASSYPGNTDTQYF.